These 12 T cell receptor beta chains were all obtained from the same sample, sequenced in a study of T cell responses to AZD1222 COVID-19 vaccine (dated by TCRdb to 2020 to 2022). Library preparation employed the immunoSEQ multiplex PCR assay. TCRdb re-hosts the immuneACCESS table, in-frame sequences only. Its copies lack some clones; in the studies checked, an unresolved V gene accounts for under half of them, and the cause for the rest is not known. For this sample the table gives 170,000 or so clones, of which less than 95% were detected only once. The ten largest account for approximately 3% of the sample. In light of the paper, this sample's time point label describes: baseline before first vaccination. Sequences were derived from peripheral blood, sampled on day 0 of AZD1222 vaccination. These receptors were collected from an adult in good health.

The CDR3 region has the DNA TGTGCCAGCAGCGCGACATTGGGCGGGAATTCACCCCTCCACTTT. As protein: CASSATLGGNSPLHF. V gene TRBV3-1 (or the pseudogene TRBV3-2) combines with J gene TRBJ1-6; D is undetermined. Germline values: CDR1 LGHDT, CDR2 YNNKEL (reference sequence). V lost 5 bases to trimming and J lost 7 bases, with 15 bases between them. The CDR3 contains 15 residues.

This chain joins TRBV30 and TRBJ2-7; 9 bases agree with TRBD1. The V gene's germline CDR1 is GTSNPN and CDR2 SVGIG (reference sequence). This CDR3 contains 12 residues. With V trimmed by 4 bases and J by 5 bases, 3 bases remained unmatched. Here the CDR3 reads CAWNGQGNEQYF. The CDR3 nucleotides are TGTGCCTGGAACGGACAGGGGAACGAGCAGTACTTC.

The rearrangement links TRBV5-1 to TRBJ2-7, with 12 bases aligning to TRBD1. The J segment lost 5 bases and the V segment lost 0 bases, leaving 12 bases of the junction unmatched. Germline V gene sequence: CDR1 SGHRS, CDR2 YFSETQ. The CDR3 has 18 amino acids. The CDR3 coding sequence is TGCGCCAGCAGCTTGGCGGGGGCTCCCGGGACAGGGGGCAACGAGCAGTACTTC. Encoded protein: CASSLAGAPGTGGNEQYF.

This sequence joins TRBV9 and TRBJ2-1, with 8 bases fitting TRBD1. V lost 4 bases and J lost 11; bases outside the gene matches: 5. There are 12 residues in the CDR3. Germline assignment: CDR1 SGDLS and CDR2 YYNGEE. In DNA form, the CDR3 reads TGTGCCAGCAGCACCGGGACAGGTCAGCAGTTCTTC. This encodes CASSTGTGQQFF.

In DNA, the CDR3 is TGTGCCGGAGTTCTCCGTTATCGGGACAGGGTCTGGGAGCAGTACTTC. Protein sequence: CAGVLRYRDRVWEQYF. This chain links TRBV5-6 with TRBJ2-7, with 9 nucleotides matching TRBD1. This CDR3 spans 16 amino acids. Germline V gene sequence: CDR1 SGHDT, CDR2 YYEEEE. V was clipped by 10 bases and J by 7 bases; unmatched bases: 21.

The V call is TRBV2, the J call TRBJ1-1; D possibly corresponds to TRBD1 (6 bases). Per germline, CDR1 SNHLY and CDR2 FYNNEI. Trimming shortened V by 6 bases and J by 2 bases, and 10 bases separated the two germline ends. The CDR3 runs 13 residues. The CDR3 is CASRLQGNTEAFF. The CDR3 nucleotides are TGTGCCAGCAGGCTACAGGGCAACACTGAAGCTTTCTTT.

The chain employs TRBV5-4 and TRBJ1-3, with 7 bases fitting TRBD1. CDR1 and CDR2 from the germline V gene are SGHNT and YYREEE (reference sequence). V was clipped by 4 bases and J by 0 bases; unmatched bases: 4. The CDR3 has 15 residues. CDR3 amino acids: CASSPDRPSGNTIYF. CDR3 coding DNA: TGTGCCAGCAGCCCGGACAGGCCCTCTGGAAACACCATATATTTT.

This clone was seen only once. J is TRBJ2-3 and V is TRBV16; 8 positions match TRBD2. Germline CDR1 and CDR2: KGHSY and FQNENV. Losses at the gene ends were 0 bases for V and 3 bases for J; bases not matched to a gene: 2. The CDR3 length is 15 residues. The CDR3 loop reads CASSQSKRGTDTQYF. CDR3 nucleotides: TGTGCCAGCAGCCAATCAAAGCGGGGGACAGATACGCAGTATTTT.

The V call is TRBV6-5, the J call TRBJ2-7, with 11 bases fitting TRBD1. This CDR3 comprises 14 residues. Trimming cost V 6 bases and J 4 bases; bases outside gene matches: 5. Germline CDR1 is MNHEY and CDR2 is SVGAGI. This CDR3 is CASSRDRGKYEQYF. CDR3 DNA sequence: TGTGCCAGCAGCAGGGACAGGGGGAAGTACGAGCAGTACTTC.

The V and J genes are TRBV2 and TRBJ1-1, with unresolved D. Germline assignment: CDR1 SNHLY and CDR2 FYNNEI. The CDR3 is 10 amino acids. Trimming cost V 6 bases and J 4 bases, with 3 bases left between them. The CDR3 region is CASRGTEAFF. The CDR3 DNA sequence: TGTGCCAGCAGGGGCACTGAAGCTTTCTTT. The whole variable domain, remainder taken from reference TRBV2 and TRBJ1-1, is EPEVTQTPSHQVTQMGQEVILRCVPISNHLYFYWYRQILGQKVEFLVSFYNNEISEKSEIFDDQFSVERPDGSNFTLKIRSTKLEDSAMYFCASRGTEAFFGQGTRLTVV.

This chain connects TRBV30 to TRBJ1-2, with D uncertain. Germline assignment: CDR1 GTSNPN and CDR2 SVGIG (reference sequence). The CDR3 totals 13 residues. The V end was cut by 4 bases, the J end by 0 bases, with 9 bases between. The CDR3 sequence is CAWMGLANYGYTF. DNA of the CDR3: TGTGCCTGGATGGGTTTAGCTAACTATGGCTACACCTTC.

The chain couples TRBV5-1 to TRBJ1-1; D is unclear. The V gene lost 4 bases and the J gene lost 1 base, with 8 bases spanning the gap. The CDR3 length is 13 residues. Germline loops: CDR1 SGHRS, CDR2 YFSETQ. The DNA of the CDR3 is TGCGCCAGCAGCCCGGTTGGGAACACTGAAGCTTTCTTT. Translated, it gives CASSPVGNTEAFF.